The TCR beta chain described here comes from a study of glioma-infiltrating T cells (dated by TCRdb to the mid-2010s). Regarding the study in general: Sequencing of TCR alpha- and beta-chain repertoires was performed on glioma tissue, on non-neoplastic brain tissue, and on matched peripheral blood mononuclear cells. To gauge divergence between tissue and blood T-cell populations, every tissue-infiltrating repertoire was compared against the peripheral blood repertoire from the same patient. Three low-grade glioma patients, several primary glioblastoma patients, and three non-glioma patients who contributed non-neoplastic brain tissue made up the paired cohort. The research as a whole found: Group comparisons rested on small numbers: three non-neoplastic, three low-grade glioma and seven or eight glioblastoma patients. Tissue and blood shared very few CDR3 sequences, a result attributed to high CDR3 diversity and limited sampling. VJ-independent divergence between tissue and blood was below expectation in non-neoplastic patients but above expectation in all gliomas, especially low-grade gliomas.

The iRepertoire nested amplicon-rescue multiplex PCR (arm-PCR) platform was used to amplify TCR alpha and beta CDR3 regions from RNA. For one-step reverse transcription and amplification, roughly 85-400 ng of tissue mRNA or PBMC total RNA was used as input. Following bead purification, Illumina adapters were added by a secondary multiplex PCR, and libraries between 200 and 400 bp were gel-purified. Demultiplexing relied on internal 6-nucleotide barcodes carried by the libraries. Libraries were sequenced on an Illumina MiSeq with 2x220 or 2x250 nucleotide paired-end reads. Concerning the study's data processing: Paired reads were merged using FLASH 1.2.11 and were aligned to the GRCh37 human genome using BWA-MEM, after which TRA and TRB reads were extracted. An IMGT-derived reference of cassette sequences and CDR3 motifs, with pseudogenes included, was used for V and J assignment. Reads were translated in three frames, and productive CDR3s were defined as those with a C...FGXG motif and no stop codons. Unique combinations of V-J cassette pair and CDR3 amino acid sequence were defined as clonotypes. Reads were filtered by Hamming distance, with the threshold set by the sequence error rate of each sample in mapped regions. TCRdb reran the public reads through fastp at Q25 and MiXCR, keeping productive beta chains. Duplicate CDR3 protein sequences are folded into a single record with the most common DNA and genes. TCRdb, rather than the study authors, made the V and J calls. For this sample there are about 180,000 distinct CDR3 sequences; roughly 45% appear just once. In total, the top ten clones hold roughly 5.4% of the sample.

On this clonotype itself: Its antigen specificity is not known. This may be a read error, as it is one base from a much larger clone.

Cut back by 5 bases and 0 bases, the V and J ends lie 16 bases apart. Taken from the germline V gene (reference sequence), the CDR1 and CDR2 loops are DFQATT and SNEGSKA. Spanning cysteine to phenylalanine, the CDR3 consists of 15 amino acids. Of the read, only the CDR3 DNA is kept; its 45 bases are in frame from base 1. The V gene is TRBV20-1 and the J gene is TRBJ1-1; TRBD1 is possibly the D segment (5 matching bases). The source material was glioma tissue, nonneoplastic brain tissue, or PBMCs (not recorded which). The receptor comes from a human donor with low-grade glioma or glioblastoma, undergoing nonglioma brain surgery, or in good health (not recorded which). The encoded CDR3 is CSAGDPGCLNTEAFF. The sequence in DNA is TGCAGTGCTGGGGACCCGGGGTGTCTGAACACTGAAGCTTTCTTT.